A selection of T cell receptor beta chains follows, all from one sample in a study of T cell responses to AZD1222 COVID-19 vaccine. The repertoire was sequenced with immunoSEQ multiplex PCR; TCRdb's copy has only in-frame clones and lacks some. The repertoire holds around 90,000 clones, with around nine tenths as singletons. The specimen comprised peripheral blood, sampled on day 0 of MenACWY control vaccination. These receptors were collected from an adult in good health. CDR3s include the opening cysteine and the closing phenylalanine or tryptophan. The order of the fields is clone size, J gene, D gene, V gene, CDR3 DNA, CDR3 protein. A D gene is named only where the DNA matches it firmly. A row's size may be missing; if present it is once, few, many or a size class.

-	TRBJ2-1	-	TRBV3-1/TRBV3-2	TGTGCCAGCAGCCAAGATCTGGGGGAGAGGTACAATGAGCAGTTCTTC	CASSQDLGERYNEQFF
-	TRBJ1-2	-	TRBV28	TGTGCCAGCACCGAGGGGCTAAATGCAGGCTCCTATGGCTACACCTTC	CASTEGLNAGSYGYTF
-	TRBJ1-2	-	TRBV19	TGTGCCAGTAGTATCCTATCGGGAGGGAACTATGGCTACACCTTC	CASSILSGGNYGYTF
-	TRBJ2-1	-	TRBV9	TGTGCCAGCACACCTTCGTCCTACAGCAATGAGCAGTTCTTC	CASTPSSYSNEQFF
-	TRBJ1-6	-	TRBV3-1/TRBV3-2	TGTGCCAGCAGCCAAGAACAGTATAATTCACCCCTCCACTTT	CASSQEQYNSPLHF
-	TRBJ2-3	-	TRBV11-3	TGTGCCAGCAGCTTAGGGGCGCACCCCGCGGATACGCAGTATTTT	CASSLGAHPADTQYF
few	TRBJ2-3	TRBD2	TRBV12-5	TGTGCTAGTGGTTTGATCCACCTCATTCCGGGACTAGCGGGGGGGCCTAGCACAGATACGCAGTATTTT	CASGLIHLIPGLAGGPSTDTQYF
-	TRBJ1-4	-	TRBV18	TGTGCCAGCTCTACCAGGGAGGCGGGGCTTGATGAAAAACTGTTTTTT	CASSTREAGLDEKLFF
-	TRBJ1-2	-	TRBV10-2	TGCGCCAGCAGCTTAAACGGGGGCTCAACGGAGGGCTACACCTTC	CASSLNGGSTEGYTF
-	TRBJ2-1	TRBD1	TRBV27	TGTGCCAGCAGTTCTTTCGGGACAGGGCAAAATGAGCAGTTCTTC	CASSSFGTGQNEQFF
-	TRBJ2-4	TRBD2	TRBV28	TGTGCCAGCAGTTTCCCACCGGGGGGGGCAGCTTTTGTTGGGGCCAAAAACATTCAGTACTTC	CASSFPPGGAAFVGAKNIQYF
-	TRBJ1-5	-	TRBV28	TGTGCCAGCAGTCCGCACGGGTCCATTAGCAATCAGCCCCAGCATTTT	CASSPHGSISNQPQHF
-	TRBJ2-2	-	TRBV18	TGTGCCAGCTCACCATTACAGAACACCGGGGAGCTGTTTTTT	CASSPLQNTGELFF
-	TRBJ2-1	TRBD2	TRBV5-1	TGCGCCAGCAGCTTGCAGCGGGGTATGAATGAGCAGTTCTTC	CASSLQRGMNEQFF
once	TRBJ2-5	-	TRBV6-5	TGTGCCAGCAGCCGGGGTCCCCAAGAGACCCAGTACTTC	CASSRGPQETQYF
once	TRBJ2-1	-	TRBV6-4	TGTGCCAGCAGTGACACCGGACTACCCCAGTTCTTC	CASSDTGLPQFF
-	TRBJ2-1	TRBD2	TRBV29-1	TGCAGCGTTGAAGTGGGGAGGGAGGCGGGTAGGAATGAGCAGTTCTTC	CSVEVGREAGRNEQFF
-	TRBJ1-5	TRBD1	TRBV6-2/TRBV6-3	TGTGCCAGCAGTACCTACGACAGGGTCGGGCAGCCCCAGCATTTT	CASSTYDRVGQPQHF
few	TRBJ1-3	-	TRBV13	TGTGCCAGCAGCCCCGAACAGGGCCGGAGCTCTGGAAACACCATATATTTT	CASSPEQGRSSGNTIYF
-	TRBJ1-3	TRBD1	TRBV7-9	TGTGCCAGCGGACGGACAGGGACTGGAAACACCATATATTTT	CASGRTGTGNTIYF
-	TRBJ1-1	-	TRBV6-5	TGTGCCAGCAGTTACTTGCCCCCAAGGGGCACTGAAGCTTTCTTT	CASSYLPPRGTEAFF
-	TRBJ1-5	-	TRBV15	TGTGCCACCAGCAGAGATCTGGATCAGCCCCAGCATTTT	CATSRDLDQPQHF
-	TRBJ1-2	-	TRBV19	TGTGCCAGTAGTACGTTACAGGGTCTATATGGCTACACCTTC	CASSTLQGLYGYTF
once	TRBJ1-6	-	TRBV18	TGTGCCAGCTCACCTAGGACAGAGCTCGGCACCCTCCACTTT	CASSPRTELGTLHF
-	TRBJ1-2	-	TRBV5-6	TGTGCCAGCAGCTTTCCTCAGGGGACTCGGCACGGCTACACCTTC	CASSFPQGTRHGYTF